These 28 T cell receptor beta chains share one sample of origin, sequenced in a study of T-cell reconstitution after alpha-beta-depleted transplantation in children. Molecular barcoding with unique molecular identifiers was used for the TCRbeta library. TCRdb reprocessed the PCR reads with MiXCR, giving one entry per CDR3 protein. The sample includes a few hundred thousand distinct CDR3 sequences, about a tenth of them seen just once. The sample consisted of PBMCs from the stem cell graft donor, taken from the stem cell graft. Source of these receptors: a human donor who donated a stem cell graft to a child with acute myeloid leukemia.

The table lists this clonotype with a few counts. The chain is built from TRBV3-1 and TRBJ2-6; D gene ambiguous. This CDR3 is built from 16 residues. The V and J ends lost 4 bases and 4 bases respectively, with 14 bases between them. Germline assignment: CDR1 LGHDT and CDR2 YNNKEL (reference sequence). The CDR3 DNA follows: TGTGCCAGCAGCCCCTCCTTGGAGACCGGGGCCAACGTCCTGACTTTC. It specifies CASSPSLETGANVLTF.

This clonotype was picked up many times. The genes are TRBV7-2 and TRBJ2-5, with TRBD1 matching 10 bases. Unmatched junction bases numbered 8, after V lost 5 bases and J lost 2 bases. Germline V lookup: CDR1 SGHTA, CDR2 FQGNSA. CDR3 length: 16 amino acids. The CDR3 protein is CASSRFRTGGQETQYF. DNA of the CDR3: TGTGCCAGCAGCCGCTTCAGGACAGGGGGTCAAGAGACCCAGTACTTC.

This clonotype was seen a handful of times. This chain links TRBV10-3 with TRBJ2-3; possible D gene TRBD1, 5 bases. V gave up 5 bases and J gave up 1 base, with 16 bases separating them. The length of the CDR3 is 16 residues. The germline gives CDR1 ENHRY, CDR2 SYGVKD. The CDR3 bases are TGTGCCATCAGTTGGAATCAGGGATACGGCACAGATACGCAGTATTTT. Protein product: CAISWNQGYGTDTQYF.

This clonotype was recorded at least ten times. The rearrangement uses TRBV5-4 and TRBJ2-3; 10 nucleotides line up with TRBD2. The CDR3 contains 15 residues. Unmatched junction bases numbered 4, after V lost 0 bases and J lost 6 bases. Germline-derived CDR1 and CDR2 are SGHNT and YYREEE (reference sequence). The CDR3 region has the DNA TGTGCCAGCAGCTTGGGTGGAGCGGGAGGGGATACGCAGTATTTT. It is translated as CASSLGGAGGDTQYF.

Worth noting for this clonotype: A read error may explain this, as a much larger clone is one base away. In DNA form, the CDR3 reads TGTGCCAGCAGGAGAGCTGCAGGCTCTGAAGCTTTCTTT. Translation: CASRRAAGSEAFF. The chain joins TRBV12-3 or TRBV12-4 to TRBJ1-1; no clear D. The CDR3 length is 13 residues. V was pared by 6 bases and J by 6 bases, with 14 bases between.

This clonotype was counted many times. V usage is TRBV6-2 or TRBV6-3 and J usage is TRBJ1-5; D gene ambiguous. Trimming pared 1 base from V and 4 bases from J, leaving 2 bases between. Germline loops: CDR1 MNHEY, CDR2 SVGEGT. The CDR3 runs to 12 residues. The CDR3 sequence is CASSYLNQPQHF. DNA for the CDR3: TGTGCCAGCAGTTACTTGAATCAGCCCCAGCATTTT.

This clonotype was seen repeatedly, ten times or more. The chain employs TRBV20-1 and TRBJ1-4; D not certain. The CDR3 length is 15 residues. Trimming took off 0 bases at V and 7 bases at J, with 15 bases between the two ends. CDR1 is DFQATT, CDR2 SNEGSKA, per germline (reference sequence). The CDR3 nucleotides are TGCAGTGCTAGAGATGAGGGCACCACAACTGAAAAACTGTTTTTT. Residues: CSARDEGTTTEKLFF.

The chain carries TRBV18 and TRBJ2-1, with 7 bases aligning to TRBD1. The CDR3 contains 14 residues. With V trimmed by 4 bases and J by 3 bases, 3 bases remained unmatched. CDR1 KGHSH and CDR2 LQKENI come from the germline V gene. Written as DNA, the CDR3 is TGTGCCAGCTCACAGGGACAGAACTACAATGAGCAGTTCTTC. Translating gives CASSQGQNYNEQFF. Looking up the rest from reference TRBV18 and TRBJ2-1 gives the full variable domain: NAGVMQNPRHLVRRRGQEARLRCSPMKGHSHVYWYRQLPEEGLKFMVYLQKENIIDESGMPKERFSAEFPKEGPSILRIQQVVRGDSAAYFCASSQGQNYNEQFFGPGTRLTVL.

The CDR3 reads CASSQTGGFYEQYF. CDR3 nucleotides: TGTGCCAGCAGCCAAACAGGGGGCTTCTACGAGCAGTACTTC. The genes are TRBV7-3 and TRBJ2-7; the match to TRBD1 covers 9 bases. Germline assignment: CDR1 SGHTA and CDR2 FQGTGA. The CDR3 is 14 amino acids. V lost 5 bases and J lost 3; bases outside the gene matches: 5.

The table lists this clonotype with a few counts. The chain uses TRBV7-6 and TRBJ2-2, with D maybe TRBD1 (5 bases). The CDR3 runs 17 residues. Trimming pared 2 bases from V and 4 bases from J, leaving 17 bases between. The germline V gene has CDR1 SGHVS and CDR2 FNYEAQ. The CDR3 nucleotides are TGTGCCAGCAGCTTAAGTGTCGGGCAGGGAAGCACCGGGGAGCTGTTTTTT. Translating gives CASSLSVGQGSTGELFF.

This clonotype appeared many times. The CDR3 loop reads CSAIADSAGNTIYF. DNA for the CDR3: TGCAGTGCTATAGCGGACTCCGCCGGAAACACCATATATTTT. The chain uses TRBV20-1 and TRBJ1-3; no definite D call. Germline-derived CDR1 and CDR2 are DFQATT and SNEGSKA (reference sequence). V was pared by 4 bases and J by 4 bases, with 14 bases between. This CDR3 has 14 residues.

This clonotype was detected ten times or more. This chain uses TRBV7-2 with TRBJ2-5; 8 bases map to TRBD2. CDR3 length equals 15 residues. Trimming cost V 7 bases and J 1 base; bases outside gene matches: 8. Germline-derived CDR1 and CDR2 are SGHTA and FQGNSA. The CDR3 sequence: CASTLGGGIQETQYF. The CDR3 DNA reads as TGTGCCAGCACCCTGGGCGGGGGGATCCAAGAGACCCAGTACTTC. The full variable domain, its missing parts supplied by reference TRBV7-2 and TRBJ2-5, is GAGVSQSPSNKVTEKGKDVELRCDPISGHTALYWYRQSLGQGLEFLIYFQGNSAPDKSGLPSDRFSAERTGGSVSTLTIQRTQQEDSAVYLCASTLGGGIQETQYFGPGTRLLVL.

V and J are TRBV11-2 and TRBJ1-3, with D possibly being TRBD1 (5 bases). The length of the CDR3 is 18 residues. V was trimmed by 3 bases and J by 2 bases, leaving 20 bases between them. Looked up from germline, CDR1 is SGHAT and CDR2 is FQNNGV. CDR3 protein: CASSFYQKYRTTGNTIYF. The CDR3 nucleotides read TGTGCCAGCAGCTTTTACCAGAAGTACAGGACTACTGGAAACACCATATATTTT.

The chain links TRBV25-1 to TRBJ2-5; the match to TRBD2 covers 9 bases. Trimming cost V 3 bases and J 0 bases; bases outside gene matches: 5. Germline lookup yields CDR1 MGHDK and CDR2 SYGVNS. This CDR3 has 16 amino acids. The CDR3 DNA reads TGTGCCAGCAGTGAGGGTAGCGGGGGCCACCAAGAGACCCAGTACTTC. Amino acids: CASSEGSGGHQETQYF.

The CDR3 bases are TGCGCCAGCAGCTTTAGTGCAGGGACCAACACTGAAGCTTTCTTT. Its protein product is CASSFSAGTNTEAFF. The chain employs TRBV5-1 and TRBJ1-1, with a weak D call TRBD1 (5 bases). The V gene's germline CDR1 is SGHRS and CDR2 YFSETQ. CDR3 length equals 15 residues. The V end lost 2 bases, the J end lost 2 bases, and 13 bases lay between the germline ends.

The chain has TRBV7-9 and TRBJ2-7, with 8 bases that match TRBD2. The CDR3 has 13 residues. V lost 7 bases to trimming and J lost 3 bases; unmatched junction nucleotides: 5. The germline CDR1 and CDR2 sequences are SEHNR and FQNEAQ (reference sequence). The CDR3 bases are TGTGCCAGCAACTCCGGGAGGGACTACGAGCAGTACTTC. It codes for CASNSGRDYEQYF.

This clonotype showed up just a few times. This rearrangement joins TRBV25-1 to TRBJ1-4; D is uncertain. The V and J ends lost 2 bases and 8 bases respectively, with 9 bases between them. This CDR3 region has 13 residues. The germline gives CDR1 MGHDK, CDR2 SYGVNS. CDR3 in DNA: TGTGCCAGCAGTGAAGGCGGAAAGGAAAAACTGTTTTTT. This gives the protein CASSEGGKEKLFF.

This chain joins TRBV10-2 and TRBJ1-1, with a tentative D call TRBD1 (5 bases). The ends were cut back, 6 bases at V and 5 bases at J, with 22 bases in the middle. Looked up from germline, CDR1 is WSHSY and CDR2 is SAAADI. The CDR3 is 16 residues long. The DNA for the CDR3 is TGCGCCAGCAGCCCTCACACCGGGGGGGTAGGGACTGAAGCTTTCTTT. Its protein is CASSPHTGGVGTEAFF.

This clonotype was seen more than once but under ten times. The chain joins TRBV20-1 to TRBJ1-3; TRBD1 aligns across 7 bases. V shed 3 bases and J 2 bases; nucleotides not matched to a gene: 4. This CDR3 is built from 14 residues. Germline loops: CDR1 DFQATT, CDR2 SNEGSKA (reference sequence). CDR3 region: CSASYQGAGNTIYF. In DNA form, the CDR3 reads TGCAGTGCTAGCTATCAGGGGGCTGGAAACACCATATATTTT.

This chain joins TRBV4-1 and TRBJ2-2; a weak D match, TRBD1 (6 bases). Germline V gene data show CDR1 as MGHRA and CDR2 as YSYEKL. Trimming took off 3 bases at V and 1 base at J, with 9 bases between the two ends. The CDR3 has 15 residues. In DNA, the CDR3 is TGCGCCAGCAGCCATGGGACACTGAACACCGGGGAGCTGTTTTTT. As protein: CASSHGTLNTGELFF.

This chain links TRBV10-1 with TRBJ1-5, with D unresolved. The germline V gene encodes CDR1 WNHNN and CDR2 SYGVQD (reference sequence). The CDR3 covers 14 residues. The V and J ends lost 7 bases and 0 bases respectively, with 10 bases between them. CDR3 region: CASIQENSNQPQHF. For the CDR3, the DNA is TGCGCCAGCATCCAGGAAAATAGCAATCAGCCCCAGCATTTT.

This chain links TRBV5-1 with TRBJ1-4; no clear D gene. With 1 base removed from V and 8 bases from J, the gap between germline ends came to 12 bases. This CDR3 comprises 14 residues. In germline, CDR1 is SGHRS, CDR2 YFSETQ. The CDR3 region is CASSLLGTGEKLFF. For the CDR3, the DNA is TGCGCCAGCAGCTTGCTCGGAACCGGGGAAAAACTGTTTTTT.

This clonotype was found a few times. This rearrangement joins TRBV7-2 to TRBJ2-1; D may be TRBD2 (6 bases). CDR1 and CDR2 from the germline V gene are SGHTA and FQGNSA. The CDR3 has 15 residues. V was clipped by 3 bases and J by 0 bases, with 9 bases between them. This chain's CDR3 is CASSFSGFSYNEQFF. In DNA form, the CDR3 reads TGTGCCAGCAGCTTTAGCGGATTCTCCTACAATGAGCAGTTCTTC. Full variable domain (rest looked up from reference TRBV7-2 and TRBJ2-1): GAGVSQSPSNKVTEKGKDVELRCDPISGHTALYWYRQSLGQGLEFLIYFQGNSAPDKSGLPSDRFSAERTGGSVSTLTIQRTQQEDSAVYLCASSFSGFSYNEQFFGPGTRLTVL.

Concerning this clonotype itself: One base away lies a much larger clone, so this may be a sequencing read error. The V call is TRBV7-2, the J call TRBJ2-1, with 13 bases fitting TRBD2. This CDR3 has 15 amino acids. Germline CDR1 reads SGHTA; CDR2 reads FQGNSA. The CDR3 nucleotides are TGTGCCAGCGGGGGGACTAGCGGGATTTACAATGACCAGTTCTTC. Its translation is CASGGTSGIYNDQFF.

This chain joins TRBV7-2 and TRBJ2-7; perhaps TRBD1 as D (5 bases). The CDR3 runs 15 residues. V lost 0 bases, J lost 2 bases, and 11 bases lay in between. Germline CDR1 is SGHTA and CDR2 is FQGNSA. In nucleotides, the CDR3 is TGTGCCAGCAGCTTAGCGAGCCAGGGAACCTACGAGCAGTACTTC. This sequence encodes CASSLASQGTYEQYF. Full variable domain (rest looked up from reference TRBV7-2 and TRBJ2-7): GAGVSQSPSNKVTEKGKDVELRCDPISGHTALYWYRQSLGQGLEFLIYFQGNSAPDKSGLPSDRFSAERTGGSVSTLTIQRTQQEDSAVYLCASSLASQGTYEQYFGPGTRLTVT.

The V and J genes are TRBV6-6 and TRBJ2-1; D is ambiguous. The CDR3 is 12 amino acids. Trimming removed 0 bases from V and 15 bases from J, with 12 bases in between. The V gene's germline CDR1 is MNHNY and CDR2 SVGAGI (reference sequence). CDR3 sequence reads: CASSYSSEIPFF. Here the CDR3 DNA reads TGTGCCAGCAGTTACTCTAGTGAAATCCCGTTCTTC.

This clonotype was seen a few times. The CDR3 region is CSAPGLPNTGELFF. In nucleotides, the CDR3 is TGCAGTGCTCCGGGACTCCCTAACACCGGGGAGCTGTTTTTT. V and J are TRBV20-1 and TRBJ2-2; possible D gene TRBD2, 6 bases. The CDR3 loop spans 14 amino acids. Trimming removed 5 bases at V and 2 bases at J, with 12 bases between. In germline, CDR1 is DFQATT, CDR2 SNEGSKA (reference sequence).

V is TRBV28 and J is TRBJ2-7; D is perhaps TRBD1 (6 bases). V lost 7 bases and J lost 3, with 16 bases in between. Germline CDR1 and CDR2: MDHEN and SYDVKM. The CDR3 length is 14 residues. The CDR3 loop is CASTIGQPFYEQYF. The DNA for the CDR3 is TGTGCCAGCACTATAGGACAGCCCTTCTACGAGCAGTACTTC.